The source of this TCR beta chain is a study of cytotoxic CD8 clonotypes in ibrutinib-treated CLL. As for the study in general: Each sample contained, on average, about 250,000 productive templates and roughly 100,000 productive rearrangements.

As regards this clone: Its antigen is still unknown.

Study-level points and caveats: Under treatment, the uncommon public clonotypes either contracted or remained stable.

Profiled with immunoSEQ multiplex PCR; TCRdb holds only in-frame clones, not every one. Counted here are over 70,000 clones, 86% occurring once; the ten biggest clones make up roughly 5.4%. Germline V gene sequence: CDR1 LGHNT, CDR2 FRNRAP. The germline V and J ends were trimmed by 3 bases and 0 bases, with 12 bases remaining between them. This CDR3 contains 16 residues. The sequence was collected from a human donor with chronic lymphocytic leukemia. The sequencing here drew on PBMCs, taken before ibrutinib treatment. This sequence joins TRBV12-5 and TRBJ2-1; unclear D gene. Written as DNA, the CDR3 is TGTGCTAGTGGTTTCAGTTGGACGAGCTCCTACAATGAGCAGTTCTTC. This translates into CASGFSWTSSYNEQFF.